The following is a T cell receptor (beta chain) sequence with its context. V lost 2 bases to trimming and J lost 5 bases, with 10 bases between them. The CDR3 is made up of 14 amino acids. Germline V gene data show CDR1 as MGHRA and CDR2 as YSYEKL. Assay used: immunoSEQ multiplex PCR; TCRdb lists only in-frame clones, some missing. The data show 99,000 or so clones, 83% seen once. This sample was taken from a study of control samples from healthy donors and cancer patients. The sequenced material came from blood. The clonotype comes from a woman in her forties or fifties in good health. The chain links TRBV4-1 to TRBJ1-5; perhaps TRBD1 as D (6 bases). CDR3: CASSQNRADQPQHF. The CDR3 DNA follows: TGCGCCAGCAGCCAAAACAGGGCTGATCAGCCCCAGCATTTT.